Below, one T cell receptor beta chain is given with its context. Its antigen is unidentified. Per sample, approximately 10^5 TCR templates underwent assay. The data were produced by immunoSEQ multiplex PCR, yet TCRdb's version contains in-frame clones alone and is incomplete. The sample lists about 110,000 clones, roughly 92% occurring once. This sample is drawn from a study of siplizumab effects on memory and regulatory T cells. The study's findings and limits: Unstimulated subset assignment was obtained for only a minor fraction of alloreactive clones. It seemed that naive T cells were more diverse than memory cells and were major contributors to the alloresponse. Researchers could not give a naive or memory phenotype to roughly 80-95% of proliferating CD4+ or CD8+ clones.

The germline V gene has CDR1 LNHDA and CDR2 SQIVND (reference sequence). This CDR3 has 20 amino acids. V lost 5 bases to trimming and J lost 7 bases; unmatched junction nucleotides: 18. The sample comprised CD4+ T cells sorted from blood. The origin of this receptor is a human donor in good health. The chain is built from TRBV19 and TRBJ2-1; TRBD2 aligns across 15 bases. The chain's CDR3 is CASSLLPPGLAGGRGNEQFF. The CDR3 nucleotides read TGTGCCAGTAGTCTCCTCCCGCCGGGACTAGCGGGGGGCAGAGGGAATGAGCAGTTCTTC.